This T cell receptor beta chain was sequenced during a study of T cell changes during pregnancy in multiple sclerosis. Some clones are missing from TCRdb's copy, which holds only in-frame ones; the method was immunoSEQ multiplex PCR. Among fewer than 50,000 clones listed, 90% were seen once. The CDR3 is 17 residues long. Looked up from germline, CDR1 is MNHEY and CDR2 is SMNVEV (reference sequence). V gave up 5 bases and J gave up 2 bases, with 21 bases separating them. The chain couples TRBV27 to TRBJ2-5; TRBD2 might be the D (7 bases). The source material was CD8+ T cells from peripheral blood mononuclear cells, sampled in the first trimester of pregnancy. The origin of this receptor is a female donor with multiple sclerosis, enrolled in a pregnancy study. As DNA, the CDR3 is TGTGCCAGCAGTCCATGGAGGGGGGGCCAACTGCAAGAGACCCAGTACTTC. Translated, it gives CASSPWRGGQLQETQYF.